The 19 T cell receptor beta chains presented below share a single source sample, sequenced in a study of shared clonotypes between healthy human individuals. This table comes from immunoSEQ multiplex PCR, and its TCRdb copy is limited to in-frame clones, with some not included. Of about 500,000 clones in the sample, approximately 80% are singletons; the top ten hold about 12%. The sequenced sample was PBMCs. These receptors were taken from a woman aged 40 to 50 in good health. Some clones in this sample may be carry-over from other donors' samples.

This clone was counted ten times or more. The V gene is TRBV18, the J gene TRBJ2-6; no clear D. The V and J ends lost 2 bases and 0 bases respectively, with 11 bases between them. The CDR3 is 17 amino acids. Germline loops: CDR1 KGHSH, CDR2 LQKENI. CDR3 residues: CASSPGLTGSGANVLTF. The CDR3 nucleotides read TGTGCCAGCTCACCAGGTCTCACGGGCTCTGGGGCCAACGTCCTGACTTTC. Complete variable domain (other parts from reference TRBV18 and TRBJ2-6): NAGVMQNPRHLVRRRGQEARLRCSPMKGHSHVYWYRQLPEEGLKFMVYLQKENIIDESGMPKERFSAEFPKEGPSILRIQQVVRGDSAAYFCASSPGLTGSGANVLTFGAGSRLTVL.

As to this clone: With a far larger clone one base away, a read error is the likely cause. This sample includes further DNA sequences coding for the same CDR3. This sequence joins TRBV9 and TRBJ1-3; D perhaps matches TRBD1 (5 bases). CDR1 and CDR2 from the germline V gene are SGDLS and YYNGEE. The CDR3 runs 16 residues. CDR3 bases: TGTGCCAGCAGCCCCGGGATGCGGGGCTCTGGAAACACCATATATTTC. Its translation is CASSPGMRGSGNTIYF.

V gene TRBV7-9 combines with J gene TRBJ2-3; 7 bases agree with TRBD2. The J segment lost 6 bases and the V segment lost 1 base, leaving 1 base of the junction unmatched. Germline V gene data show CDR1 as SEHNR and CDR2 as FQNEAQ (reference sequence). CDR3 length equals 13 residues. CDR3 in DNA: TGTGCCAGCAGCTTAGACGGGGGGGATACGCAGTATTTT. Translation gives CASSLDGGDTQYF.

The rearrangement joins TRBV6-1 to TRBJ1-3; D might be TRBD1 (5 bases). CDR1 and CDR2 (germline): MNHNS, SASEGT. CDR3 length: 14 amino acids. The V end was cut by 5 bases, the J end by 0 bases, with 8 bases between. The CDR3 loop is CASSRGYSGNTIYF. In DNA, the CDR3 is TGTGCCAGCAGTAGGGGCTACTCTGGAAACACCATATATTTT.

This clone appeared a single time. The chain combines TRBV4-1 with TRBJ2-5, with 12 bases that match TRBD2. CDR3 length: 17 residues. From germline, CDR1 is MGHRA and CDR2 YSYEKL. Trimming cost V 3 bases and J 4 bases; bases outside gene matches: 9. The CDR3 DNA follows: TGCGCCAGCAGCCAGCCCCCGACTAGCGGGAGAGGAGAGACCCAGTACTTC. Protein product: CASSQPPTSGRGETQYF.

The chain carries TRBV4-1 and TRBJ2-7, with TRBD1 identical over 11 bases. V lost 4 bases and J lost 0; bases outside the gene matches: 5. CDR3 length: 16 amino acids. Germline V gives CDR1 MGHRA, CDR2 YSYEKL. CDR3 sequence reads: CASSPGTGGSSYEQYF. As DNA, the CDR3 is TGCGCCAGCAGCCCCGGGACAGGGGGGAGCTCCTACGAGCAGTACTTC.

This clone was observed once. This rearrangement joins TRBV10-2 to TRBJ2-1, with TRBD2 matching 7 bases. This CDR3 region has 16 residues. Germline CDR1 WSHSY, CDR2 SAAADI. Trimming took 0 bases from V and 5 from J; bases not matched to a gene: 7. Written as DNA, the CDR3 is TGCGCCAGCAGTGAGTCAGCCGGGGGGAGGAACAATGAGCAGTTCTTC. Its protein is CASSESAGGRNNEQFF.

The chain links TRBV29-1 to TRBJ2-1; 9 bases are a match to TRBD1. Germline-derived CDR1 and CDR2 are SQVTM and ANQGSEA. The CDR3 runs 14 residues. Trimming cost V 4 bases and J 5 bases; bases outside gene matches: 6. The CDR3 DNA reads as TGCAGCGTTGTTGGGGACAGGGACCACAATGAGCAGTTCTTC. This codes for CSVVGDRDHNEQFF.

The rearrangement links TRBV28 to TRBJ1-1; 7 bases agree with TRBD1. The CDR3 spans 13 residues. Germline V lookup: CDR1 MDHEN, CDR2 SYDVKM. J lost 0 bases, V lost 8 bases, and 3 bases had no gene match. DNA of the CDR3: TGTGCCAGCCAGGACAGGCTGAACACTGAAGCTTTCTTT. Its protein product is CASQDRLNTEAFF.

The chain combines TRBV5-6 with TRBJ2-3; D remains unclear. Deletions cut 0 bases from V and 2 bases from J, with 10 bases between. Germline assignment: CDR1 SGHDT and CDR2 YYEEEE. The length of the CDR3 is 15 residues. Here the CDR3 reads CASSLEVGTTDTQYF. In nucleotides, the CDR3 is TGTGCCAGCAGCTTGGAGGTGGGAACCACAGATACGCAGTATTTT. The full variable domain, with the rest looked up from reference TRBV5-6 and TRBJ2-3, is DAGVTQSPTHLIKTRGQQVTLRCSPKSGHDTVSWYQQALGQGPQFIFQYYEEEERQRGNFPDRFSGHQFPNYSSELNVNALLLGDSALYLCASSLEVGTTDTQYFGPGTRLTVL.

This clone has a single count. The chain joins TRBV5-8 to TRBJ2-5; no reliable D call. Germline V gene lookup returns CDR1 SGHTS and CDR2 YDEGEE. This CDR3 has 14 amino acids. V gave up 4 bases and J gave up 2 bases, with 12 bases separating them. CDR3 bases: TGTGCCAGCAGCCCGATCAAGAGACAAGAGACCCAGTACTTC. This translates into CASSPIKRQETQYF.

The chain couples TRBV18 to TRBJ2-1; TRBD1 aligns across 9 bases. Germline assignment: CDR1 KGHSH and CDR2 LQKENI. There are 13 residues in the CDR3. The V segment lost 7 bases and the J segment 5 bases; nucleotides outside the gene matches: 3. CDR3 protein: CASFWTGDNEQFF. The CDR3 nucleotides are TGTGCCAGCTTTTGGACAGGGGACAATGAGCAGTTCTTC.

The J gene is TRBJ2-4, the V gene TRBV6-5, with 8 bases that match TRBD2. Germline trimming cut 7 bases from V and 1 base from J; bases unmatched to any gene: 6. The CDR3 covers 15 residues. The V gene's germline CDR1 is MNHEY and CDR2 SVGAGI. For the CDR3, the DNA is TGTGCCAGCACCCCGGGGGGGATGGCCAAAAACATTCAGTACTTC. This sequence encodes CASTPGGMAKNIQYF.

This sequence joins TRBV29-1 and TRBJ2-1; D call uncertain. Germline-derived CDR1 and CDR2 are SQVTM and ANQGSEA. The ends were cut back, 4 bases at V and 7 bases at J, with 11 bases in the middle. The CDR3 runs 12 residues. CDR3 DNA: TGCAGCGTTGTGGCCACGACAAATGAGCAGTTCTTC. This gives the protein CSVVATTNEQFF.

V gene TRBV7-8 combines with J gene TRBJ1-5; D gene ambiguous. Germline V gene lookup returns CDR1 SGHVS and CDR2 FQNEAQ. Trimming removed 1 base at V and 5 bases at J, with 12 bases between. This CDR3 has 15 amino acids. The DNA for the CDR3 is TGTGCCAGCAGCTTAGTTCTGGGAGCGGATCAGCCCCAGCATTTT. It yields the protein CASSLVLGADQPQHF. The full variable domain, in which reference TRBV7-8 and TRBJ1-5 provide the parts outside the CDR3, is GAGVSQSPRYKVAKRGQDVALRCDPISGHVSLFWYQQALGQGPEFLTYFQNEAQLDKSGLPSDRFFAERPEGSVSTLKIQRTQQEDSAVYLCASSLVLGADQPQHFGDGTRLSIL.

The chain recombines TRBV6-1 with TRBJ2-5; 10 bases are shared with TRBD1. The CDR3 has 14 residues. Germline assignment: CDR1 MNHNS and CDR2 SASEGT. Trimming removed 5 bases from V and 4 bases from J; junction bases left unmatched: 4. DNA for the CDR3: TGTGCCAGCAGTCCCCGGGACAGGGGAGAGACCCAGTACTTC. Its translation: CASSPRDRGETQYF.

This clone was seen only once. A far larger clone is one nucleotide away, so this likely arose from a read error. This rearrangement joins TRBV6-4 to TRBJ2-3; tentatively, D is TRBD2 (5 bases). The germline gives CDR1 MRHNA, CDR2 SNTAGT. The CDR3 is 15 residues long. In DNA form, the CDR3 reads TGTGCCAGCAGTGACGGGCTAGCCAGCATAGATACGCAGTATTTT. Its protein product is CASSDGLASIDTQYF.

V usage is TRBV7-2 and J usage is TRBJ2-7; D is possibly TRBD1 or TRBD2 (6 bases each). This CDR3 region has 14 residues. Germline values: CDR1 SGHTA, CDR2 FQGNSA. Trimming cost V 1 base and J 8 bases, with 15 bases left between them. The CDR3 sequence: CASSLGEGGRKQYF. In nucleotides, the CDR3 is TGTGCCAGCAGCTTAGGCGAGGGGGGCCGTAAGCAGTACTTC.

This sequence joins TRBV28 and TRBJ1-4; D ambiguous. The germline gives CDR1 MDHEN, CDR2 SYDVKM. V was pared by 3 bases and J by 4 bases, with 12 bases between. CDR3 length: 15 amino acids. CDR3 nucleotide sequence: TGTGCCAGCAGTTTTTCCCTTGGGGATAATGAAAAACTGTTTTTT. Encoded protein: CASSFSLGDNEKLFF.